Listed below are T cell receptor beta chains from one sample, sequenced in a study of T cells in Graves' hyperthyroidism and ophthalmopathy. TCRdb recomputed calls from the multiplex PCR reads with MiXCR, one row per CDR3 protein. The sample includes a few hundred thousand distinct CDR3 sequences, roughly a sixth of them seen just once. The sample comprised blood. The receptors were gathered from a woman aged 25 to 39 with Graves' ophthalmopathy. The CDR3 runs from the conserved cysteine through the conserved F or W. A D gene is named only where the DNA matches it firmly. Size is stated for part of the rows, as once, few or many counts, or as a class when the clone is expanded.

D: -; J: TRBJ1-2; size: few; V: TRBV6-5; CDR3: CASSYSRGSNYGYTF; DNA: TGTGCCAGCAGTTACTCGAGAGGCTCTAACTATGGCTACACCTTC
D: TRBD2; J: TRBJ2-5; size: -; V: TRBV6-1; CDR3: CASSQTSAQETQYF; DNA: TGTGCCAGCAGTCAGACTAGCGCCCAAGAGACCCAGTACTTC
D: -; J: TRBJ2-7; size: -; V: TRBV20-1; CDR3: CSARPGGPRAYEQYF; DNA: TGCAGTGCTAGGCCCGGAGGGCCACGAGCGTACGAGCAGTACTTC
D: TRBD1; J: TRBJ1-3; size: many; V: TRBV7-8; CDR3: CASSLAGQNRRRNTIYF; DNA: TGTGCCAGCAGCTTAGCGGGACAGAATAGGCGACGAAACACCATATATTTT
D: TRBD2; J: TRBJ2-1; size: few; V: TRBV14; CDR3: CASSQAGLVLGNEQFF; DNA: TGTGCCAGCAGCCAGGCGGGACTAGTCTTAGGAAACGAGCAGTTCTTC
D: -; J: TRBJ1-1; size: -; V: TRBV5-6; CDR3: CASSFRDTMNTEAFF; DNA: TGTGCCAGCAGCTTCCGGGACACTATGAACACTGAAGCTTTCTTT
D: TRBD1; J: TRBJ2-7; size: many; V: TRBV11-2; CDR3: CASSLEGGQGFNEQYF; DNA: TGTGCCAGCAGCTTAGAGGGGGGACAGGGGTTCAACGAGCAGTACTTC
D: -; J: TRBJ2-3; size: many; V: TRBV9; CDR3: CASSPQELGDTQYF; DNA: TGTGCCAGCAGCCCCCAGGAACTCGGAGATACGCAGTATTTT
D: -; J: TRBJ2-7; size: -; V: TRBV11-3; CDR3: CASSPSQGLLDEQYF; DNA: TGTGCCAGCAGCCCATCGCAGGGGTTGTTGGATGAGCAGTACTTC
D: -; J: TRBJ1-2; size: many; V: TRBV29-1; CDR3: CSVEDSGGEGYTF; DNA: TGCAGCGTTGAAGATAGCGGGGGTGAGGGCTACACCTTC
D: -; J: TRBJ2-7; size: many; V: TRBV3-1; CDR3: CASSPYGDDHDEQYF; DNA: TGTGCCAGCAGCCCATATGGGGACGACCATGACGAGCAGTACTTC